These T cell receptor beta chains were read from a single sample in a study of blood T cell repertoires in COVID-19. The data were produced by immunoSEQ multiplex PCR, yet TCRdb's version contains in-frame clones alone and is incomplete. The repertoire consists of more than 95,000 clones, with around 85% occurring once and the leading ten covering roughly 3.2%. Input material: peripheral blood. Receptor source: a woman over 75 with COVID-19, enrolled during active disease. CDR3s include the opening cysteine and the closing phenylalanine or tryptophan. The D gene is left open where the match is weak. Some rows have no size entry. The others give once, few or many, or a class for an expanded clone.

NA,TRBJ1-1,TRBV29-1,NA,TGCAGCGTTGAAGGCCCGGGAGCCGGCACTGAAGCTTTCTTT,CSVEGPGAGTEAFF
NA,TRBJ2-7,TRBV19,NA,TGTGCCAGTAGTCCGGGAATCAGGGGTGGCGAGCAGTACTTC,CASSPGIRGGEQYF
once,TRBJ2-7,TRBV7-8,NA,TGTGCCAGCAGCTTAGATCCAGTCCCCCGCTCCTACGAGCAGTACTTC,CASSLDPVPRSYEQYF
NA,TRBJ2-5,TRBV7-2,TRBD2,TGTGCCAGCAGCTTAGCCGCGGGAGCGGGAGAGACCCAGTACTTC,CASSLAAGAGETQYF
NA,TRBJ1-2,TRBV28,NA,TGTGCCAGCAGCCCAGGGTCGTTGGGCTACACCTTC,CASSPGSLGYTF
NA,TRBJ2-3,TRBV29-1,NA,TGCAGCACGGGACAAGGCGGGGGTTGGGATACGCAGTATTTT,CSTGQGGGWDTQYF
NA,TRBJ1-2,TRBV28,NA,TGTGCCAGCAGTCCTCAGGGGTCCGGGGACTATGGCTACACCTTC,CASSPQGSGDYGYTF
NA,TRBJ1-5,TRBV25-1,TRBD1,TGTGCCGCGAAAGAAGGGGACAGGTCAATAGGTCAGCCCCAGCATTTT,CAAKEGDRSIGQPQHF
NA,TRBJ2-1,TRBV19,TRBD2,TGTGCCAGTTGGGGGGGACTCACCTGGAATGAGCAGTTCTTC,CASWGGLTWNEQFF
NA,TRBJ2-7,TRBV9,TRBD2,TGTGCCAGCAGCGTAGAGGCTAGCGGGCTCCCCTACGAGCAGTACTTC,CASSVEASGLPYEQYF
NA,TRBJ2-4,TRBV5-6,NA,TGTGCCAGCAGCTTGGGGGGGACACAGTACTTC,CASSLGGTQYF
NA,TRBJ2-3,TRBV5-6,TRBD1,TGTGCCAGCAGCTTGGTCTTCGGGCAGGGGGTCACAGATACGCAGTATTTT,CASSLVFGQGVTDTQYF
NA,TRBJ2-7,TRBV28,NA,TGTGCCAGCAGTTCCACTGATTACGAGCAGTACTTC,CASSSTDYEQYF
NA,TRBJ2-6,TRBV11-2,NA,TGTGCCAGCAGCTTGGGCGGGACCTCTGGGGCCAACGTCCTGACTTTC,CASSLGGTSGANVLTF
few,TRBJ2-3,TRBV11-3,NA,TGTGCCAGCAGCATACCGGGAGAATATACGCAGTATTTT,CASSIPGEYTQYF
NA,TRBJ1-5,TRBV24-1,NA,TGTGCCACCAGTGATTTCTGGAGCGGTCAGCCCCAGCATTTT,CATSDFWSGQPQHF
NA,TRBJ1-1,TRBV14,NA,TGTGCCAGCAGCCAAGCCCAGGGCACTGAAGCTTTCTTT,CASSQAQGTEAFF
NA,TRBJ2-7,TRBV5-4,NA,TGTGCCAGCAGCTTTTCTAATTCTGCACTGTACGAGCAGTACTTC,CASSFSNSALYEQYF
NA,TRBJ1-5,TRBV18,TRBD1,TGTGCCAGCTCACCACTAGGACAGGGCGGTCAGCCCCAGCATTTT,CASSPLGQGGQPQHF
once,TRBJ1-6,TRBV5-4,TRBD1,TGTGCCAGCAGCCGTCCGCAGGGGGATAATTCACCCCTCCACTTT,CASSRPQGDNSPLHF
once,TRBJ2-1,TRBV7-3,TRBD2,TGTGCCAGCAACCTACTAGCGGGAGGGCCTAATGAGCAGTTCTTC,CASNLLAGGPNEQFF
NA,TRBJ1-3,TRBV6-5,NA,TGTGCCAGCAGTAAAAGACAGGACTCTGGAAACACCATATATTTT,CASSKRQDSGNTIYF
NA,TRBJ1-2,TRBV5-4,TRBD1,TGTGCCAGCAGCATAGCCGGGACAGGGAACAGCTATGGCTACACCTTC,CASSIAGTGNSYGYTF